This entry lists 21 T cell receptor beta chains sequenced from one sample in a study of regulatory T cells in long-lasting Graves disease (dated by TCRdb to about 2021). In the paper's terms, the time point label means: newly diagnosed GD, antithyroid drugs for less than 3 months. For both TCR sequencing and RNA sequencing, RNA was extracted from PBMCs in TRIzol. The library was generated by multiplex PCR. Instrument used: Illumina HiSeq 4000. TCR beta libraries were built with iRepertoire HTBI primers and Arm-PCR amplification of CDR3 regions. The raw public reads went through TCRdb reprocessing: fastp at Q25, MiXCR clone calling, in-frame beta chains kept. Rows are unified per CDR3 protein, each entry keeping the most common DNA and genes. This sample gives hundreds of thousands of distinct CDR3 sequences in total; around 17% of them show up just once. 30% of the sample goes to the ten largest clones.

This sample was also put to use in a study of T cells in Graves' hyperthyroidism and ophthalmopathy.

The sequenced sample was peripheral blood mononuclear cells (PBMCs), obtained at new diagnosis, from a patient treated with antithyroid drugs. The receptors here all came from a man in his forties or fifties with Graves disease. Donor details come from another sample of the same person, matched by shared clones.

This clonotype came up many times. The CDR3 reads CASSLAGGAKNIQYF. CDR3 DNA sequence: TGTGCCAGCAGCTTAGCAGGCGGAGCCAAAAACATTCAGTACTTC. This chain uses TRBV11-1 with TRBJ2-4; D remains unclear. Germline V gene data show CDR1 as SGHAT and CDR2 as FQDESV (reference sequence). Trimming pared 0 bases from V and 0 bases from J, leaving 6 bases between. CDR3 size: 15 residues.

This sequence joins TRBV29-1 and TRBJ2-1; a weak D match, TRBD1 (6 bases). Looked up from germline, CDR1 is SQVTM and CDR2 is ANQGSEA. This CDR3 spans 15 amino acids. The germline V and J ends were trimmed by 8 bases and 2 bases, with 19 bases remaining between them. Written as DNA, the CDR3 is TGCAGCCTAACCCCGCAGGGGACACCCTACAATGAGCAGTTCTTC. Its translation is CSLTPQGTPYNEQFF.

Judged by abundance, this clonotype is medium-sized. Mismatch with germline at one junction end may stem from a read error. V and J are TRBV5-1 and TRBJ1-1, with D possibly being TRBD1 (5 bases). CDR3 length: 14 amino acids. From germline, CDR1 is SGHRS and CDR2 YFSETQ. The CDR3 reads CASSFSTENTEAFF. Written as DNA, the CDR3 is TGTGCCAGCAGCTTTTCGACAGAGAACACTGAAGCTTTCTTT.

The table lists this clonotype with many counts. The chain combines TRBV20-1 with TRBJ1-1; 8 bases line up with TRBD1. Unmatched junction bases numbered 6, after V lost 0 bases and J lost 3 bases. The CDR3 runs 15 residues. Looked up from germline, CDR1 is DFQATT and CDR2 is SNEGSKA (reference sequence). The CDR3 sequence is CSARDVQGADTEAFF. As DNA, the CDR3 is TGCAGTGCTAGAGACGTCCAGGGGGCAGACACTGAAGCTTTCTTT.

This clonotype appeared many times. V gene TRBV28 combines with J gene TRBJ1-1, with a weak D call TRBD1 (5 bases). Germline V gene sequence: CDR1 MDHEN, CDR2 SYDVKM. Trimming cost V 4 bases and J 0 bases, with 12 bases left between them. The CDR3 contains 15 residues. The CDR3 loop is CASSSGAILNTEAFF. For the CDR3, the DNA is TGTGCCAGCAGTTCCGGGGCTATCCTGAACACTGAAGCTTTCTTT.

In its sample, this clonotype was seen many times. The chain joins TRBV6-1 to TRBJ1-6; the match to TRBD1 covers 10 bases. This CDR3 is built from 14 residues. Unmatched junction bases numbered 5, after V lost 7 bases and J lost 8 bases. The germline CDR1 and CDR2 sequences are MNHNS and SASEGT. Here the CDR3 DNA reads TGTGCCAGCACTGCGACAGGGGGCGATTCACCCCTCCACTTT. Protein: CASTATGGDSPLHF.

The rearrangement links TRBV20-1 to TRBJ1-1, with unresolved D. Trimming shortened V by 3 bases and J by 1 base, and 9 bases separated the two germline ends. Germline values: CDR1 DFQATT, CDR2 SNEGSKA (reference sequence). This CDR3 is 13 amino acids long. CDR3 nucleotides: TGCAGTGCTAGGCTAGACGGGAACACTGAAGCTTTCTTT. Its translation is CSARLDGNTEAFF.

Worth noting for this clonotype: This clone may be a read error of a much larger clone one base away. CDR3 in amino acids: CASSVSTGSSNQSQHF. The CDR3 nucleotides read TGTGCCAGCAGTGTCTCAACAGGGTCCTCCAATCAGTCCCAGCATTTT. The chain has TRBV27 and TRBJ1-5; D may be TRBD1 (6 bases). Per germline, CDR1 MNHEY and CDR2 SMNVEV (reference sequence). This CDR3 region has 16 residues.

This clonotype was seen at least ten times. The rearrangement links TRBV29-1 to TRBJ1-1, with D maybe TRBD1 (5 bases). CDR3 length equals 14 residues. The germline V and J ends were trimmed by 5 bases and 5 bases, with 18 bases remaining between them. CDR1 and CDR2 from the germline V gene are SQVTM and ANQGSEA. The CDR3 DNA follows: TGCAGCGTTCGACATGATGCAGGGTCTACTGAAGCTTTCTTT. Translation gives CSVRHDAGSTEAFF.

This clonotype turned up a few times. CDR3 amino acids: CASSYRDSNNEQFF. DNA for the CDR3: TGCGCCAGCAGCTACCGGGACAGTAACAATGAGCAGTTCTTC. The chain combines TRBV4-3 with TRBJ2-1, with 7 bases fitting TRBD1. The CDR3 consists of 14 residues. Germline trimming cut 5 bases from V and 5 bases from J; bases unmatched to any gene: 6. The V gene's germline CDR1 is LGHNA and CDR2 YSLEER.

This rearrangement joins TRBV25-1 to TRBJ1-4, with TRBD1 as a possible D gene (5 bases). Germline-derived CDR1 and CDR2 are MGHDK and SYGVNS. The CDR3 is 15 residues long. V dropped 0 bases and J dropped 7 bases, with 12 bases sitting between them. CDR3: CASSEYAREVEKLFF. CDR3 bases: TGTGCCAGCAGTGAATATGCCAGGGAGGTTGAAAAACTGTTTTTT.

This chain joins TRBV7-2 and TRBJ2-3, with D possibly matching TRBD2 (7 bases). The CDR3 sequence is 17 residues long. The germline V and J ends were trimmed by 5 bases and 0 bases, with 18 bases remaining between them. Germline CDR1 SGHTA, CDR2 FQGNSA. CDR3 protein: CASSRTLRGGSTDTQYF. The CDR3 region has the DNA TGTGCCAGCAGCCGGACCTTGAGGGGGGGCAGCACAGATACGCAGTATTTT.

This clonotype was detected ten times or more. The rearrangement links TRBV20-1 to TRBJ2-7, with D possibly being TRBD1 (5 bases). With 3 bases removed from V and 3 bases from J, the gap between germline ends came to 15 bases. Per germline, CDR1 DFQATT and CDR2 SNEGSKA (reference sequence). This CDR3 region has 14 residues. The CDR3: CSASPGFGSYEQYF. CDR3 coding DNA: TGCAGTGCTAGTCCAGGGTTCGGAAGCTACGAGCAGTACTTC.

This clonotype was recorded many times. The V call is TRBV27, the J call TRBJ2-2, with D tentatively TRBD1 (5 bases). CDR1 and CDR2 from the germline V gene are MNHEY and SMNVEV (reference sequence). Trimming stripped 6 bases from V and 4 bases from J, with 15 bases between. The CDR3 consists of 15 residues. The DNA for the CDR3 is TGTGCCAGCAGCGGTGTAGGACAAATCACCGGGGAGCTGTTTTTT. Its protein is CASSGVGQITGELFF.

This clonotype showed up many times. The chain joins TRBV12-3 or TRBV12-4 to TRBJ2-7; TRBD1 matches at 7 bases. CDR3 length: 15 residues. Trimming cost V 0 bases and J 2 bases; bases outside gene matches: 4. CDR3 DNA: TGTGCCAGCAGTTTAGCCGACAGGGATACCTACGAGCAGTACTTC. Protein: CASSLADRDTYEQYF.

This clonotype has at least ten counts. The chain has TRBV5-1 and TRBJ1-2, with 9 bases fitting TRBD1. Unmatched junction bases numbered 17, after V lost 4 bases and J lost 4 bases. The CDR3 sequence is 18 residues long. The germline CDR1 and CDR2 sequences are SGHRS and YFSETQ. The CDR3 nucleotides read TGCGCCAGCAGCCCGCATGAAACAGGGGGCGGTTTAAGCTATGGCTACACCTTC. It is translated as CASSPHETGGGLSYGYTF.

Many counts were recorded for this clonotype. This chain links TRBV2 with TRBJ1-4, with a possible D match to TRBD1 (5 bases). This CDR3 comprises 12 residues. Germline loops: CDR1 SNHLY, CDR2 FYNNEI. The germline V and J ends were trimmed by 8 bases and 12 bases, with 16 bases remaining between them. CDR3 sequence reads: CASGQGLGELFF. CDR3 DNA sequence: TGTGCCAGCGGCCAGGGCTTAGGAGAACTGTTTTTT.

This clonotype occurred many times. CDR3 sequence: CAWSAYFGGNSPLHF. CDR3 bases: TGTGCCTGGAGTGCCTACTTCGGGGGCAATTCACCCCTCCACTTT. V usage is TRBV30 and J usage is TRBJ1-6, with D tentatively TRBD1 (6 bases). The CDR3 length is 15 residues. Between the trimmed V and J ends, which lost 1 base and 7 bases, there was a span of 14 bases. Germline CDR1 reads GTSNPN; CDR2 reads SVGIG (reference sequence). The full variable domain, rest sourced from reference TRBV30 and TRBJ1-6, is SQTIHQWPATLVQPVGSPLSLECTVEGTSNPNLYWYRQAAGRGLQLLFYSVGIGQISSEVPQNLSASRPQDRQFILSSKKLLLSDSGFYLCAWSAYFGGNSPLHFGNGTRLTVT.

With respect to this clonotype: This is likely an artifact of a read error, given a far larger clone one base away. The chain has TRBV5-5 and TRBJ2-7, with D possibly TRBD2 on 6 matching bases. This CDR3 is 14 amino acids long. V was clipped by 5 bases and J by 2 bases, with 14 bases between them. The germline gives CDR1 SGHKS, CDR2 YYEKEE (reference sequence). CDR3: CASRLAGTPYEQYF. In nucleotides, the CDR3 is TGTGCCAGCAGACTAGCCGGGACTCCCTACGAGCAGTACTTC.

This clonotype was recorded many times. The chain recombines TRBV5-6 with TRBJ1-5, with 9 positions matching TRBD1. Germline V gives CDR1 SGHDT, CDR2 YYEEEE. V lost 4 bases and J lost 3; bases outside the gene matches: 5. The CDR3 has 15 amino acids. DNA for the CDR3: TGTGCCAGCAGCATACAGGGGGCCCCCAATCAGCCCCAGCATTTT. It translates to CASSIQGAPNQPQHF.

In its sample, this clonotype was seen many times. This sequence joins TRBV7-2 and TRBJ2-5, with 9 bases aligning to TRBD2. Germline V gene sequence: CDR1 SGHTA, CDR2 FQGNSA. The CDR3 is made up of 14 amino acids. With 6 bases clipped from V and 3 bases from J, the junction kept 5 bases outside the gene matches. CDR3 nucleotide sequence: TGTGCCAGCAGGCGAGCGGGGGGAAAAGAGACCCAGTACTTC. Translating gives CASRRAGGKETQYF.